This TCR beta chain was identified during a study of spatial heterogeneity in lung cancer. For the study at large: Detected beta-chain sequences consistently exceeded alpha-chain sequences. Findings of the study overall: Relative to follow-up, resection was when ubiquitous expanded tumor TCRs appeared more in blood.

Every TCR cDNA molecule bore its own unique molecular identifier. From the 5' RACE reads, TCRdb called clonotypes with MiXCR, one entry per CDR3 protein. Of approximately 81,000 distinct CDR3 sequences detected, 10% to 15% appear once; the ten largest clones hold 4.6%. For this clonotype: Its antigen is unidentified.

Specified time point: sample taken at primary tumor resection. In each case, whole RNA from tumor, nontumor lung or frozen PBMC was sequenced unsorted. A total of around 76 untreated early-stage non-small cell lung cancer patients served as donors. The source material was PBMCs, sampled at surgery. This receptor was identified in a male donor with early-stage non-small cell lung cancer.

CDR3 nucleotides: TGTGCCAGTCCTTGGGACGCCTCAGCTAACTATGGCTACACCTTC. It translates to CASPWDASANYGYTF. J is TRBJ1-2 and V is TRBV19, with D perhaps TRBD1 (5 bases). The CDR3 covers 15 residues. Between the trimmed V and J ends, which lost 8 bases and 0 bases, there was a span of 16 bases. CDR1 and CDR2 from the germline V gene are LNHDA and SQIVND (reference sequence).